This TCR beta chain came from a study of cytomegalovirus exposure and HLA in healthy donors. On the study more broadly: Roughly 80 million unique TCRs from HLA-typed donors were held in an early data release. Regarding the study as a whole: A later analysis linked 15,000 to 20,000 TCR beta sequences to HLA alleles at 0.05 false discovery rate. Some V segments could not be told apart, so they were left out, TRBV6-2 and TRBV6-3 among them. Later analysis placed DRB1 highest and HLA-C lowest in TCR association rates, which differed by HLA locus.

The CDR3 covers 15 residues. V lost 0 bases and J 4 bases, leaving 11 bases between the germline ends. Germline CDR1 is SGDLS and CDR2 is YYNGEE. Researchers ran the PCR with 60 Vbeta and 13 Jbeta primers. The table came from immunoSEQ multiplex PCR; TCRdb's copy has only in-frame clones and leaves some out. The data contain roughly 99,000 clones, about three quarters of them singletons. As regards this clone: Antigen specificity is unknown.

This receptor was identified in a man aged 30-40 years in good health and CMV-seronegative. What was sequenced was PBMCs. The chain is built from TRBV9 and TRBJ1-3; D is perhaps TRBD1 (6 bases). DNA for the CDR3: TGTGCCAGCAGCGTAGAGGGGACAAGGGGAAACACCATATATTTT. This sequence encodes CASSVEGTRGNTIYF.